The 15 T cell receptor beta chains given below trace back to one sample, sequenced in a study of radiotherapy plus CTLA-4 blockade in lung cancer. The repertoire was sequenced with immunoSEQ multiplex PCR; TCRdb's copy has only in-frame clones and lacks some. The table shows about 94,000 clones, with roughly four fifths occurring only once. The sequencing used peripheral blood, collected from a patient treated with radiotherapy plus ipilimumab. The receptors shown here come from a human donor with non-small cell lung cancer that progressed on radiotherapy plus ipilimumab.

This chain links TRBV5-5 with TRBJ1-3; D may be TRBD1 (5 bases). Germline assignment: CDR1 SGHKS and CDR2 YYEKEE (reference sequence). The length of the CDR3 is 15 residues. V lost 7 bases, J lost 0 bases, and 14 bases lay in between. CDR3 sequence: CASGSSGHSGNTIYF. The CDR3 DNA reads TGTGCCAGCGGGTCATCAGGACACTCTGGAAACACCATATATTTT.

The chain carries TRBV19 and TRBJ2-1, with TRBD2 matching over 13 bases. The CDR3 extends over 15 amino acids. The trim removed 7 bases at V and 7 bases at J, leaving 7 bases unmatched. Germline-derived CDR1 and CDR2 are LNHDA and SQIVND (reference sequence). CDR3 nucleotides: TGTGCCAGTAAACCTGGACTAGCGGGAGTGAATGAGCAGTTCTTC. It is translated as CASKPGLAGVNEQFF.

The rearrangement joins TRBV4-1 to TRBJ2-3; the D gene is possibly TRBD1 (6 bases). V was clipped by 1 base and J by 2 bases, with 16 bases between them. The CDR3 covers 17 residues. The germline V gene encodes CDR1 MGHRA and CDR2 YSYEKL. This CDR3 is CASSQARDTGNTDTQYF. The DNA for the CDR3 is TGCGCCAGCAGCCAAGCCCGGGACACCGGTAACACAGATACGCAGTATTTT.

The V call is TRBV7-9, the J call TRBJ1-3; 7 nucleotides match TRBD1. CDR3 length: 17 amino acids. V lost 5 bases to trimming and J lost 2 bases; unmatched junction nucleotides: 12. Germline V gene sequence: CDR1 SEHNR, CDR2 FQNEAQ (reference sequence). CDR3 sequence (DNA): TGTGCCAGCAGCCAAGGAACGACAGGGTACGCTGGAAACACCATATATTTT. This gives the protein CASSQGTTGYAGNTIYF. Full variable domain (missing parts from reference TRBV7-9 and TRBJ1-3): DTGVSQNPRHKITKRGQNVTFRCDPISEHNRLYWYRQTLGQGPEFLTYFQNEAQLEKSRLLSDRFSAERPKGSFSTLEIQRTEQGDSAMYLCASSQGTTGYAGNTIYFGEGSWLTVV.

This chain uses TRBV6-6 with TRBJ2-7, with D unresolved. This CDR3 has 14 amino acids. CDR1 MNHNY and CDR2 SVGAGI come from the germline V gene (reference sequence). V shed 5 bases and J shed 1 base, with 12 bases lying between them. The CDR3 DNA sequence: TGTGCCAGCAGTCTCAGTCCTGGATCCTACGAGCAGTACTTC. Its translation: CASSLSPGSYEQYF.

The V and J genes are TRBV2 and TRBJ2-7; 7 positions match TRBD1. Germline values: CDR1 SNHLY, CDR2 FYNNEI. Trimming took 6 bases from V and 2 from J; bases not matched to a gene: 7. This CDR3 region has 14 residues. Written as DNA, the CDR3 is TGTGCCAGCAGGCGACCGGGACAGCCCTACGAGCAGTACTTC. This gives the protein CASRRPGQPYEQYF.

This clone showed up just once. V gene TRBV6-1 combines with J gene TRBJ2-4, with D unresolved. V lost 3 bases and J lost 8, with 5 bases in between. The CDR3 length is 11 residues. Germline assignment: CDR1 MNHNS and CDR2 SASEGT. Written as DNA, the CDR3 is TGTGCCAGCAGTGATTTTGACATTCAGTACTTC. It translates to CASSDFDIQYF.

The chain recombines TRBV27 with TRBJ2-1, with TRBD1 matching over 9 bases. Per germline, CDR1 MNHEY and CDR2 SMNVEV (reference sequence). Trimming removed 7 bases from V and 4 bases from J; junction bases left unmatched: 11. CDR3 length: 16 residues. CDR3 coding DNA: TGTGCCAGCACGCTCACAGGGGGCGCGTGGTACAATGAGCAGTTCTTC. Its protein is CASTLTGGAWYNEQFF.

This rearrangement joins TRBV11-2 to TRBJ2-3; D is uncertain. The CDR3 extends over 17 amino acids. From germline, CDR1 is SGHAT and CDR2 FQNNGV. V lost 5 bases and J 2 bases, leaving 20 bases between the germline ends. The CDR3 DNA is TGTGCCAGCAGCCTCGGATCCCATCGAGTCACCACAGATACGCAGTATTTT. Translating gives CASSLGSHRVTTDTQYF.

V is TRBV2 and J is TRBJ2-7, with D maybe TRBD2 (5 bases). The CDR3 extends over 13 amino acids. Germline CDR1 is SNHLY and CDR2 is FYNNEI. The V and J ends lost 8 bases and 0 bases respectively, with 11 bases between them. The CDR3 is CASGESGSYEQYV. The DNA of the CDR3 is TGTGCCAGCGGGGAGTCGGGCTCCTACGAGCAGTACGTC.

The chain links TRBV5-6 to TRBJ2-1; TRBD1 might be the D (6 bases). The CDR3 is 11 amino acids. Trimming stripped 4 bases from V and 9 bases from J, with 8 bases between. Germline loops: CDR1 SGHDT, CDR2 YYEEEE. The chain's CDR3 is CASSQGSEQFF. The CDR3 region has the DNA TGTGCCAGCAGCCAGGGGAGTGAGCAGTTCTTC.

This chain joins TRBV11-2 and TRBJ2-5; 10 nucleotides line up with TRBD2. The V gene's germline CDR1 is SGHAT and CDR2 FQNNGV. The CDR3 length is 16 residues. Trimming at V came to 1 base and at J to 4 bases, leaving 6 bases not matched to a gene. CDR3: CASSLASGSESETQYF. The DNA for the CDR3 is TGTGCCAGCAGCTTAGCTAGCGGGAGCGAATCAGAGACCCAGTACTTC.

This chain joins TRBV6-1 and TRBJ2-1; D is unclear. The V gene lost 6 bases and the J gene lost 9 bases, with 15 bases spanning the gap. CDR1 and CDR2 from the germline V gene are MNHNS and SASEGT. There are 13 residues in the CDR3. CDR3 DNA: TGTGCCAGCAGCAGTCCCAGTGGTAGTGAGCAGTTCTTC. Translation: CASSSPSGSEQFF.

The genes are TRBV19 and TRBJ1-5; D is uncertain. The germline CDR1 and CDR2 sequences are LNHDA and SQIVND (reference sequence). The CDR3 spans 12 residues. V gave up 1 base and J gave up 3 bases, with 1 base separating them. In nucleotides, the CDR3 is TGTGCCAGTAGTATAGTCAATCAGCCCCAGCATTTT. Protein: CASSIVNQPQHF.

The CDR3 loop reads CASSLEEQGSYGYTF. Here the CDR3 DNA reads TGCGCCAGCAGCTTAGAGGAACAGGGAAGCTATGGCTACACCTTC. The rearrangement links TRBV5-1 to TRBJ1-2; D is possibly TRBD1 (6 bases). The germline CDR1 and CDR2 sequences are SGHRS and YFSETQ. With 2 bases removed from V and 4 bases from J, the gap between germline ends came to 15 bases. The CDR3 loop spans 15 amino acids.